A single sample gave rise to the 21 T cell receptor beta chains below, sequenced in a study of neurological immune-mediated disorders. One entry per CDR3 protein results from TCRdb running MiXCR on the 5' RACE reads. This sample has 100,000 to 150,000 distinct CDR3 sequences; about 3.4% occur once, and the top ten carry about 1.2%. Sequencing was performed on PBMCs. The receptors were gathered from a woman under 40 with multiple sclerosis.

The chain couples TRBV12-3 or TRBV12-4 to TRBJ1-3, with TRBD1 matching over 11 bases. After removal of 6 bases from V and 12 bases from J, the junction contained 13 bases not matched to a gene. The CDR3 contains 15 residues. The CDR3 loop reads CASSRTGGSGKNIYF. Here the CDR3 DNA reads TGTGCCAGCAGCAGGACAGGGGGCTCTGGAAAAAACATATATTTT.

This clonotype has at least ten counts. The rearrangement links TRBV5-1 to TRBJ2-5, with D perhaps matching TRBD1 or TRBD2 (5 bases each). Germline V gives CDR1 SGHRS, CDR2 YFSETQ. V dropped 4 bases and J dropped 4 bases, with 17 bases sitting between them. The CDR3 is made up of 15 amino acids. The CDR3 sequence is CASSPWGTERETQYF. The CDR3 DNA reads TGCGCCAGCAGCCCGTGGGGGACCGAAAGAGAGACCCAGTACTTC. Filled out from reference TRBV5-1 and TRBJ2-5, the complete variable domain reads KAGVTQTPRYLIKTRGQQVTLSCSPISGHRSVSWYQQTPGQGLQFLFEYFSETQRNKGNFPGRFSGRQFSNSRSEMNVSTLELGDSALYLCASSPWGTERETQYFGPGTRLLVL.

This clonotype was observed many times. This rearrangement joins TRBV3-1 to TRBJ2-6; D gene ambiguous. Trimming took 4 bases from V and 4 from J, leaving 8 bases between them. CDR1 and CDR2 from the germline V gene are LGHDT and YNNKEL (reference sequence). The length of the CDR3 is 14 residues. This CDR3 reads CASSLVGGANVLTF. The CDR3 DNA reads as TGTGCCAGCAGCCTCGTTGGAGGGGCCAACGTCCTGACTTTC.

This clonotype was found many times. J is TRBJ2-5 and V is TRBV7-2, with unresolved D. Germline assignment: CDR1 SGHTA and CDR2 FQGNSA. This CDR3 is 13 amino acids long. V dropped 5 bases and J dropped 5 bases, with 12 bases sitting between them. This chain's CDR3 is CASSKWVGETQYF. In DNA form, the CDR3 reads TGTGCCAGCAGCAAGTGGGTGGGGGAGACCCAGTACTTC.

This clonotype was observed at least ten times. The rearrangement uses TRBV7-7 and TRBJ2-2, with D possibly being TRBD2 (7 bases). Trimming left V 5 bases short and J 5 bases short, with 30 bases between. The CDR3 runs to 20 residues. Germline V gene sequence: CDR1 SSHAT, CDR2 FNYEAQ (reference sequence). CDR3 region: CASSHRGRPSGGSWTGELFF. CDR3 in DNA: TGTGCCAGCAGCCACCGGGGGCGGCCGTCTGGCGGGAGTTGGACCGGGGAGCTGTTTTTT.

The table lists this clonotype with many counts. The genes are TRBV15 and TRBJ2-1, with D unresolved. With 0 bases removed from V and 8 bases from J, the gap between germline ends came to 17 bases. In germline, CDR1 is LNHNV, CDR2 YYDKDF (reference sequence). CDR3 length: 16 residues. This CDR3 is CATSRDEKGMDDEQFF. The CDR3 DNA follows: TGTGCCACCAGCAGAGATGAGAAAGGGATGGACGATGAGCAGTTCTTC.

In this sample, this clonotype turned up many times. The chain employs TRBV6-6 and TRBJ2-5, with D possibly TRBD1 on 5 matching bases. V was cut by 5 bases and J by 6 bases, with 10 bases left in between. The CDR3 has 12 amino acids. Germline V gene data show CDR1 as MNHNY and CDR2 as SVGAGI (reference sequence). The CDR3 DNA sequence: TGTGCCAGCAGTCCAGGGCGTCAGACCCAGTACTTC. This codes for CASSPGRQTQYF.

This clonotype has ten or more counts. The chain combines TRBV5-1 with TRBJ2-1; D remains unclear. The V end was cut by 5 bases, the J end by 2 bases, with 20 bases between. This CDR3 is 17 amino acids long. Germline loops: CDR1 SGHRS, CDR2 YFSETQ. The CDR3 DNA reads TGCGCCAGCAGTCCCGCCCATTTGGGCAGTACCTACAATGAGCAGTTCTTC. This translates into CASSPAHLGSTYNEQFF.

This clonotype was seen at least ten times. The chain employs TRBV7-8 and TRBJ1-5; weak D call: TRBD1 (5 bases). This CDR3 is built from 13 residues. Germline V gene sequence: CDR1 SGHVS, CDR2 FQNEAQ. Trimming cost V 5 bases and J 7 bases, with 12 bases left between them. Here the CDR3 reads CASSALRDQPQHF. As DNA, the CDR3 is TGTGCCAGCAGCGCCCTCAGGGACCAGCCCCAGCATTTT.

The table lists this clonotype with many counts. J is TRBJ1-2 and V is TRBV10-3; TRBD1 matches at 7 bases. The CDR3 is 17 amino acids. Germline CDR1 ENHRY, CDR2 SYGVKD. V shed 4 bases, J shed 3 bases, and the junction held 14 bases outside the gene matches. The CDR3 bases are TGTGCCATCAGTGGAGGAGACAGGGAACCCTTTTACTATGGCTACACCTTC. Its protein product is CAISGGDREPFYYGYTF.

This clonotype was detected a few times. The J gene is TRBJ1-2, the V gene TRBV18; 8 bases agree with TRBD1. Trimming removed 4 bases from V and 8 bases from J; junction bases left unmatched: 9. Germline CDR1 KGHSH, CDR2 LQKENI. This CDR3 comprises 14 residues. DNA for the CDR3: TGTGCCAGCTCACTTAACGACAGGGGCGGCGGCTACACCTTC. Translation: CASSLNDRGGGYTF.

This clonotype was seen at least ten times. The rearrangement links TRBV5-5 to TRBJ2-5; D not resolved. Germline V lookup: CDR1 SGHKS, CDR2 YYEKEE (reference sequence). Trimming left V 0 bases short and J 5 bases short, with 11 bases between. The CDR3 loop spans 14 amino acids. The CDR3 loop is CASSLEVRAETQYF. The CDR3 coding sequence is TGTGCCAGCAGCTTGGAGGTTAGGGCGGAGACCCAGTACTTC. The entire variable domain, with the rest obtained from reference TRBV5-5 and TRBJ2-5, is as follows: DAGVTQSPTHLIKTRGQQVTLRCSPISGHKSVSWYQQVLGQGPQFIFQYYEKEERGRGNFPDRFSARQFPNYSSELNVNALLLGDSALYLCASSLEVRAETQYFGPGTRLLVL.

With regard to this clonotype: A clone one base away is much larger, so this may be a read error. The chain employs TRBV5-5 and TRBJ2-6; possibly TRBD2 for D (6 bases). The germline V gene has CDR1 SGHKS and CDR2 YYEKEE (reference sequence). The CDR3 contains 16 residues. The DNA of the CDR3 is TGTGCCAGCAGCTCCCTAACGGGGGATGGGGCCAAAGTCCTGACTTTC. Translated, it gives CASSSLTGDGAKVLTF. The whole variable domain, filled in from reference TRBV5-5 and TRBJ2-6, reads DAGVTQSPTHLIKTRGQQVTLRCSPISGHKSVSWYQQVLGQGPQFIFQYYEKEERGRGNFPDRFSARQFPNYSSELNVNALLLGDSALYLCASSSLTGDGAKVLTFGAGSRLTVL.

The sample holds many counts of this clonotype. For the CDR3, the DNA is TGCGCCAGCAGCTTGGATGCAGGGGCGGTGTCCAATGAGCAGTTCTTC. It is translated as CASSLDAGAVSNEQFF. The J gene is TRBJ2-1, the V gene TRBV5-1; D perhaps matches TRBD1 (6 bases). Germline values: CDR1 SGHRS, CDR2 YFSETQ. V was shortened by 0 bases and J by 6 bases, with 16 bases between the two germline ends. This CDR3 has 16 amino acids. Together with reference TRBV5-1 and TRBJ2-1, the CDR3 gives the full variable domain: KAGVTQTPRYLIKTRGQQVTLSCSPISGHRSVSWYQQTPGQGLQFLFEYFSETQRNKGNFPGRFSGRQFSNSRSEMNVSTLELGDSALYLCASSLDAGAVSNEQFFGPGTRLTVL.

This clonotype was counted at least ten times. The chain links TRBV6-2 or TRBV6-3 to TRBJ1-1, with D possibly being TRBD1 (5 bases). Trimming shortened V by 1 base and J by 1 base, and 16 bases separated the two germline ends. This CDR3 comprises 17 residues. CDR1 MNHEY and CDR2 SVGEGT come from the germline V gene. CDR3 in amino acids: CASSYLQGEVRNTEAFF. The CDR3 nucleotides are TGTGCCAGCAGTTACTTACAAGGGGAGGTGCGGAACACTGAAGCTTTCTTT.

Ten or more counts support this clonotype. The chain recombines TRBV2 with TRBJ2-1; 10 positions match TRBD2. The CDR3 is made up of 15 amino acids. With 2 bases clipped from V and 9 bases from J, the junction kept 7 bases outside the gene matches. In germline, CDR1 is SNHLY, CDR2 FYNNEI. This CDR3 is CASSEQSGGAVEQFF. The CDR3 region has the DNA TGTGCCAGCAGTGAACAGAGCGGGGGGGCCGTTGAGCAGTTCTTC.

This clonotype was observed at least ten times. The rearrangement links TRBV10-3 to TRBJ2-7; weak D call: TRBD1 (5 bases). Trimming cost V 10 bases and J 4 bases, with 11 bases left between them. The CDR3 is 11 amino acids. Germline V lookup: CDR1 ENHRY, CDR2 SYGVKD. CDR3 amino acids: CATQAAYEQYF. The CDR3 DNA follows: TGTGCCACACAGGCGGCTTACGAGCAGTACTTC.

The genes are TRBV29-1 and TRBJ1-2; D remains ambiguous. The CDR3 spans 11 residues. V dropped 7 bases and J dropped 4 bases, with 10 bases sitting between them. The V gene's germline CDR1 is SQVTM and CDR2 ANQGSEA. Written as DNA, the CDR3 is TGCAGCGCCGAGGAGTCCTATGGCTACACCTTC. Translated: CSAEESYGYTF.

This clonotype was counted ten times or more. CDR3 sequence (DNA): TGTGCCAGCAGTCCCATGGGGGGCGGAGAGACCCAGTACTTC. This codes for CASSPMGGGETQYF. The V call is TRBV7-8, the J call TRBJ2-5; the D gene could be TRBD1 or TRBD2 (6 bases each). Trimming cost V 6 bases and J 4 bases, with 15 bases left between them. Looked up from germline, CDR1 is SGHVS and CDR2 is FQNEAQ. CDR3 length: 14 residues.

The table lists this clonotype with many counts. The chain has TRBV11-2 and TRBJ1-2; maybe TRBD1 (5 bases). V shed 6 bases and J shed 5 bases, with 13 bases lying between them. The V gene's germline CDR1 is SGHAT and CDR2 FQNNGV. The CDR3 extends over 13 amino acids. The CDR3 DNA reads as TGTGCCAGCAGTTTGGGACTCCGGTATGGCTACACCTTC. This sequence encodes CASSLGLRYGYTF. The full variable domain, with the rest looked up from reference TRBV11-2 and TRBJ1-2, is EAGVAQSPRYKIIEKRQSVAFWCNPISGHATLYWYQQILGQGPKLLIQFQNNGVVDDSQLPKDRFSAERLKGVDSTLKIQPAKLEDSAVYLCASSLGLRYGYTFGSGTRLTVV.

This clonotype has at least ten counts. This chain uses TRBV12-3 or TRBV12-4 with TRBJ2-3, with no clear D. V shed 1 base and J shed 0 bases, with 8 bases lying between them. The CDR3 runs to 15 residues. For the CDR3, the DNA is TGTGCCAGCAGTTTAGAAAGCGCTAGCACAGATACGCAGTATTTT. Protein: CASSLESASTDTQYF.